This paragraph reports one T cell receptor beta chain. The data stem from a study of T cell changes during pregnancy in multiple sclerosis. CDR1 is SGHRS, CDR2 YFSETQ, per germline. The CDR3 has 14 residues. V was pared by 0 bases and J by 7 bases, with 5 bases of the junction left unmatched. Using immunoSEQ multiplex PCR, the repertoire was profiled, and TCRdb retains in-frame clones only, with some absent. The sample has 75,000 to 100,000 clones, 90% to 95% seen once; the top ten hold under 2%. This sequence was found in a female donor in good health, enrolled as a control in a pregnancy study. The chain couples TRBV5-1 to TRBJ1-1; TRBD1 matches 8 bases. Sequences were derived from peripheral blood, sampled after pregnancy. The CDR3 DNA sequence: TGCGCCAGCAGCTTGGTCCCGGGACAGGATGAAGCTTTCTTT. Translated, it gives CASSLVPGQDEAFF.